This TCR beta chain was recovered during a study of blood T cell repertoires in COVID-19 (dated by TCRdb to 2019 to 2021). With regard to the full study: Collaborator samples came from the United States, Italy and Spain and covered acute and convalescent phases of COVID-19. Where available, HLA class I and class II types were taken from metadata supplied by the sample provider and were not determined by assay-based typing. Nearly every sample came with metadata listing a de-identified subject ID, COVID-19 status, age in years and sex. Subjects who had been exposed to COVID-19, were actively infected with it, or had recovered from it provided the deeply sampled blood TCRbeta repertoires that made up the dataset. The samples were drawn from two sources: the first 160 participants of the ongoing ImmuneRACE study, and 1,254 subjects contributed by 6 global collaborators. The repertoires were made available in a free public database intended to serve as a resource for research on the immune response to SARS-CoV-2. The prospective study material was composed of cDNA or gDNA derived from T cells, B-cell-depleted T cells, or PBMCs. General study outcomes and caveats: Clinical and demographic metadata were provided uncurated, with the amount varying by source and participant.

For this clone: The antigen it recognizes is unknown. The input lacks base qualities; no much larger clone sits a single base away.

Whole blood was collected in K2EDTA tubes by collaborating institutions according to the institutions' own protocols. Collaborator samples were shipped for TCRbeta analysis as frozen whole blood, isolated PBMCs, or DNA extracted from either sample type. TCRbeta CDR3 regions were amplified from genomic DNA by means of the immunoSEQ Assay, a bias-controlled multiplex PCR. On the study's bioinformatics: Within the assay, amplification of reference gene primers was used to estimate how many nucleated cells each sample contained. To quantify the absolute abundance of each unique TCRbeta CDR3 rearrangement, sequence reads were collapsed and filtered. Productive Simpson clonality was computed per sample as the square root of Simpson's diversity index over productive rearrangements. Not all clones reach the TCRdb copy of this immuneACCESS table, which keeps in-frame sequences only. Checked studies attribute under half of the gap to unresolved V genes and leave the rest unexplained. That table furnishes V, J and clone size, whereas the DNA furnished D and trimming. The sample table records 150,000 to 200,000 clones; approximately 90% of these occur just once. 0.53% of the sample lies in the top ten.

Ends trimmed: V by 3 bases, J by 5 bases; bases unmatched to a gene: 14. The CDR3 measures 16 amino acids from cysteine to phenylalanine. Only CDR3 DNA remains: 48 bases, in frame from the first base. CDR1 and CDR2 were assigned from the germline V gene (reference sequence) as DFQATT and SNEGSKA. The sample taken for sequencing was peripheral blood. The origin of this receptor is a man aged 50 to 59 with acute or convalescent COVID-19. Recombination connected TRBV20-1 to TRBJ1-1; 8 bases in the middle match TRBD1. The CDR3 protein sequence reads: CSASGGPDRGLTEAFF. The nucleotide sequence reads TGCAGTGCTAGTGGGGGACCCGACAGGGGTTTGACTGAAGCTTTCTTT.